This T cell receptor (beta chain) is from a study of shared clonotypes between healthy human individuals. The study, taken as a whole, reports: Shared clonotypes: about 5% naive CD4, around 4% naive CD8, over 2% memory CD4, under 0.5% memory CD8.

There are 17 residues in the CDR3. Trimming left V 0 bases short and J 0 bases short, with 12 bases between. Germline loops: CDR1 SEHNR, CDR2 FQNEAQ (reference sequence). In the study's own analysis: ImmunoSEQ output lacked quality scores and full-length reads, limiting matched filtering. Only in-frame clones appear in the TCRdb table, and some are missing; sequencing was by immunoSEQ multiplex PCR. V and J calls and clone size come straight from that table; D and trimming were deduced from the DNA. The sample shows around 700,000 clones, about two thirds of them seen only once. This clone was observed once. What it recognizes is unknown. Donors, healthy HIV-negative adults, lacked recent acute infections or vaccinations. The split of CD4+ cells yielded CD45RA+ naive and CD45RA-negative memory subsets.

This TCR came from a woman aged 30 to 39 in good health. The chain employs TRBV7-9 and TRBJ2-1, with a possible D match to TRBD2 (6 bases). The sequencing sample was made of memory CD4+ T cells sorted from blood. Sample subset: CD45RA-negative fraction. The CDR3: CASSLARGSSSYNEQFF. CDR3 sequence (DNA): TGTGCCAGCAGCTTAGCGCGGGGTTCCAGCTCCTACAATGAGCAGTTCTTC.